Listed below are T cell receptor beta chains from one sample, sequenced in a study of control samples from healthy donors and cancer patients. Repertoires were generated with immunoSEQ multiplex PCR, while TCRdb's copy carries only in-frame clones and drops some. Altogether some 140,000 clones are present, about 94% being singletons, with the ten largest covering around 6.1%. Material for sequencing was blood. Receptors were obtained from a man in his forties in good health. Both conserved end residues are part of each CDR3. The D gene is left open where the match is weak. Size is omitted from some rows. Given values are once, few, many or a class for expanded clones.

V,D,size,J,CDR3,DNA
TRBV11-3,.,.,TRBJ1-1,CATPQREDRFTEAFF,TGTGCCACCCCCCAACGGGAGGATCGCTTCACTGAAGCTTTCTTT
TRBV7-3,.,once,TRBJ1-1,CASRLSWNTEAFF,TGTGCCAGCAGGTTGAGTTGGAACACTGAAGCTTTCTTT
TRBV6-5,.,.,TRBJ1-5,CASTSGTYSNQPQHF,TGTGCCAGTACGAGCGGGACATATAGCAATCAGCCCCAGCATTTT
TRBV6-5,.,.,TRBJ2-7,CASSHQYEQYF,TGTGCCAGCAGTCACCAATACGAGCAGTACTTC
TRBV7-2,.,once,TRBJ2-2,CASSFSPTATGELFF,TGTGCCAGCAGCTTCTCACCTACGGCCACCGGGGAGCTGTTTTTT
TRBV11-2,TRBD1,.,TRBJ1-1,CASSLVGGMNTEAFF,TGTGCCAGCAGCTTAGTAGGGGGCATGAACACTGAAGCTTTCTTT
TRBV19,.,.,TRBJ2-7,CASSMSPGVYEQYF,TGTGCCAGTAGTATGAGTCCGGGGGTCTACGAGCAGTACTTC
TRBV10-2,TRBD1,.,TRBJ1-1,CASSRQGPGGTEAFF,TGCGCCAGCAGTCGACAGGGGCCGGGGGGGACTGAAGCTTTCTTT
TRBV10-3,.,.,TRBJ1-1,CAISEAGATEAFF,TGTGCCATCAGTGAGGCAGGGGCCACTGAAGCTTTCTTT
TRBV5-5,.,.,TRBJ1-3,CASSRQYSTPSSGNTIYF,TGTGCCAGCAGCCGACAGTACTCTACACCGAGCTCTGGAAACACCATATATTTT
TRBV28,.,once,TRBJ2-7,CASTATSYEQYF,TGTGCCAGCACGGCTACCTCCTACGAGCAGTACTTC
TRBV7-9,TRBD1,.,TRBJ1-4,CASSSTGQLGEKLFF,TGTGCCAGCAGCTCAACGGGACAGCTCGGTGAAAAACTGTTTTTT
TRBV7-8,TRBD1,.,TRBJ1-2,CASSPGQGYGYTF,TGTGCCAGCAGCCCAGGACAGGGCTATGGCTACACCTTC
TRBV7-8,TRBD2,.,TRBJ2-3,CASSRAGLASDTQYF,TGTGCCAGCAGCCGCGCGGGACTAGCTTCAGATACGCAGTATTTT
TRBV7-2,.,.,TRBJ1-1,CASSLNPTGGRTEAFF,TGTGCCAGCAGCTTAAATCCCACAGGCGGGAGAACTGAAGCTTTCTTT
TRBV11-2,.,.,TRBJ2-3,CASSLEAGVPSTDTQYF,TGTGCCAGCAGCTTAGAGGCCGGGGTACCTAGCACAGATACGCAGTATTTT
TRBV5-4,TRBD1,.,TRBJ2-5,CASSETGTGRQTQYF,TGTGCCAGCAGCGAGACCGGGACAGGTCGGCAGACCCAGTACTTC
TRBV3-1/TRBV3-2,.,.,TRBJ1-2,CATRHYYYGYTF,TGTGCCACCCGACACTACTACTATGGCTACACCTTC
TRBV5-6,TRBD1,once,TRBJ1-5,CASSLGQGGNQPQHF,TGTGCCAGCAGCTTGGGACAGGGTGGGAATCAGCCCCAGCATTTT
TRBV18,.,.,TRBJ2-7,CASSSLSTGWGPYEQYF,TGTGCCAGCTCATCACTCTCGACAGGATGGGGTCCCTACGAGCAGTACTTC
TRBV7-2,.,.,TRBJ2-1,CASSPGPTKSNEQFF,TGTGCCAGCAGCCCCGGGCCCACGAAGAGTAATGAGCAGTTCTTC
TRBV28,.,.,TRBJ1-3,CASSLSGRGAGNTIYF,TGTGCCAGCAGTTTATCGGGCAGGGGAGCAGGAAACACCATATATTTT
TRBV20-1,.,.,TRBJ2-7,CSASSGAVFSYEQYF,TGCAGTGCTAGTTCCGGGGCCGTCTTCTCCTACGAGCAGTACTTC
TRBV4-1,.,.,TRBJ2-7,CASSQVVLAATISYEQYF,TGCGCCAGCAGCCAAGTCGTGTTGGCAGCTACTATTTCCTACGAGCAGTACTTC
TRBV27,TRBD1,once,TRBJ2-7,CASSDPGTVGYEQYF,TGTGCCAGCAGTGACCCCGGGACAGTCGGTTACGAGCAGTACTTC
TRBV6-2/TRBV6-3,.,.,TRBJ1-4,CASSEGLREKLFF,TGTGCCAGCAGCGAGGGTTTACGTGAAAAACTGTTTTTT
TRBV27,TRBD1,once,TRBJ1-5,CASSPGTGIQPQHF,TGTGCCAGCAGTCCTGGGACAGGGATCCAGCCCCAGCATTTT
TRBV9,TRBD2,.,TRBJ2-5,CASSAQAGGRETQYF,TGTGCCAGCAGCGCTCAAGCGGGGGGTCGGGAGACCCAGTACTTC
TRBV19,.,once,TRBJ2-5,CASSIWDAETQYF,TGTGCCAGTAGTATATGGGACGCAGAGACCCAGTACTTC